The present entry profiles one T cell receptor (beta chain) with its context. As yet, its antigen is unknown. This sample was taken from a study of cytomegalovirus exposure and HLA in healthy donors. Notes on the study in general: In most subjects, TCR beta sequences reportedly gave accurate predictions of HLA-A and HLA-B alleles.

With 60 Vbeta and 13 Jbeta primers, the PCR was carried out. TCRdb keeps only in-frame clones here, not all; method: immunoSEQ multiplex PCR. The profile shows 190,000 or so clones, around four fifths of them singletons. The length of the CDR3 is 16 residues. Germline lookup yields CDR1 WNHNN and CDR2 SYGVQD (reference sequence). The V end lost 4 bases, the J end lost 0 bases, and 12 bases lay between the germline ends. This TCR derives from a man aged 45-65 years in good health and CMV-seronegative. Sequencing was performed on PBMCs. This chain joins TRBV10-1 and TRBJ2-2, with D unresolved. DNA of the CDR3: TGCGCCAGCAGTGCCCCGAGGCTTCCGAACACCGGGGAGCTGTTTTTT. Protein product: CASSAPRLPNTGELFF.